This T cell receptor (beta chain) appears in the sequencing data of a study of T cell changes during pregnancy in multiple sclerosis. The CDR3 is made up of 16 amino acids. With 3 bases clipped from V and 3 bases from J, the junction kept 8 bases outside the gene matches. Germline V CDR1 and CDR2: SGHRS, YFSETQ. Generated by immunoSEQ multiplex PCR, the TCRdb table keeps only in-frame clones and is missing some. The sample has around 67,000 clones, 85% to 90% seen once. The chain carries TRBV5-1 and TRBJ1-1; TRBD1 aligns across 10 bases. The sequence was collected from a female donor in good health, enrolled as a control in a pregnancy study. Material: peripheral blood, obtained after pregnancy. For the CDR3, the DNA is TGCGCCAGCAGCTCCGGACAGGGGGTCTTGGACACTGAAGCTTTCTTT. Translation: CASSSGQGVLDTEAFF.